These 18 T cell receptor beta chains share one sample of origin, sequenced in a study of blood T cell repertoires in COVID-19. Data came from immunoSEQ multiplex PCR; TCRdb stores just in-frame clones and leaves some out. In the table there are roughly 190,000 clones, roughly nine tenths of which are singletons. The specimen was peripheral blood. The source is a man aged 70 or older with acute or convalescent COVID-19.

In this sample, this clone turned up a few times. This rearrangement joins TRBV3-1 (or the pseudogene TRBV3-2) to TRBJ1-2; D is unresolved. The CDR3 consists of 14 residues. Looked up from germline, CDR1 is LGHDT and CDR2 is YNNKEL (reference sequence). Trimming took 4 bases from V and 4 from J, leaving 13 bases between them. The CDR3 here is CASSLLAASYGYTF. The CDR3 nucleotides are TGTGCCAGCAGCCTTTTAGCTGCCTCCTATGGCTACACCTTC.

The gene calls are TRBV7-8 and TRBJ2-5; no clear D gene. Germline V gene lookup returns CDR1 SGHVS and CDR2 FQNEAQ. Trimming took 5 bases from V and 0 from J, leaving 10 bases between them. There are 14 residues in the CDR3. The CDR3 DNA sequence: TGTGCCAGCAGCGTTGACACCTACCAAGAGACCCAGTACTTC. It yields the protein CASSVDTYQETQYF. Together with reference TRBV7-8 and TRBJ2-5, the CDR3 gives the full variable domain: GAGVSQSPRYKVAKRGQDVALRCDPISGHVSLFWYQQALGQGPEFLTYFQNEAQLDKSGLPSDRFFAERPEGSVSTLKIQRTQQEDSAVYLCASSVDTYQETQYFGPGTRLLVL.

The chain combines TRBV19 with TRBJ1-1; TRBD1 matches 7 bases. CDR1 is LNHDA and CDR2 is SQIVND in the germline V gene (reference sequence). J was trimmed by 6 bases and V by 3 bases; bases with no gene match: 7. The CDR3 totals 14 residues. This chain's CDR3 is CASSIRQGTPEAFF. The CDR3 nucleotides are TGTGCCAGTAGTATTAGACAGGGAACTCCTGAAGCTTTCTTT. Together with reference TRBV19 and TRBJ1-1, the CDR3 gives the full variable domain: DGGITQSPKYLFRKEGQNVTLSCEQNLNHDAMYWYRQDPGQGLRLIYYSQIVNDFQKGDIAEGYSVSREKKESFPLTVTSAQKNPTAFYLCASSIRQGTPEAFFGQGTRLTVV.

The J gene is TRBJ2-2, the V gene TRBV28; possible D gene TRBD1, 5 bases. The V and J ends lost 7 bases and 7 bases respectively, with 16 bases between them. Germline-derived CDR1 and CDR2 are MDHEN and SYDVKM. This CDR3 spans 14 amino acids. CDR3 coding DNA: TGTGCCAGCACCCGGTTTGCCCAGGGCGGGGAGCTGTTTTTT. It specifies CASTRFAQGGELFF.

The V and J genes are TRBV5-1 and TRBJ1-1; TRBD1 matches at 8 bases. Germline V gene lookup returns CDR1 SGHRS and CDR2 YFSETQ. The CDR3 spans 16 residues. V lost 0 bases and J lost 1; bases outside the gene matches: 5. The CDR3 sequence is CASSLDQGAGNTEAFF. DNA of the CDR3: TGCGCCAGCAGCTTGGACCAGGGGGCTGGGAACACTGAAGCTTTCTTT.

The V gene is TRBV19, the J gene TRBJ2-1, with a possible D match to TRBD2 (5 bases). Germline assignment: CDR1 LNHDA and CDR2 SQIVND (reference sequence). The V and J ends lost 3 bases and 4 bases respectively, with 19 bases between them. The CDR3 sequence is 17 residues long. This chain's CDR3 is CASSIRTVSRLYNEQFF. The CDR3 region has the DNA TGTGCCAGTAGTATCAGGACTGTCTCTAGGCTGTACAATGAGCAGTTCTTC.

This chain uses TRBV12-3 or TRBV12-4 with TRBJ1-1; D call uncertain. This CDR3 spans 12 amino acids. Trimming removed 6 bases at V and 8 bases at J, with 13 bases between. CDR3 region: CASRRSSGEAFF. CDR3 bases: TGTGCCAGCAGGAGAAGTAGCGGGGAAGCTTTCTTT.

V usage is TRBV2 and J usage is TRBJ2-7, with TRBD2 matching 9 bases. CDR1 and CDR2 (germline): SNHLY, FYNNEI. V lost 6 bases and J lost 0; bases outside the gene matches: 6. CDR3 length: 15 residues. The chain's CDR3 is CASRLAGTLSYEQYF. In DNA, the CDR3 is TGTGCCAGCAGGCTAGCGGGAACCCTCTCCTACGAGCAGTACTTC.

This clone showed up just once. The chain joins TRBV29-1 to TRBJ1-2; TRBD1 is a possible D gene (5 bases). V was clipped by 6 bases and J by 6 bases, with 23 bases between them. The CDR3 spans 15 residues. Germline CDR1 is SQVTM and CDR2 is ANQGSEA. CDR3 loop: CSVVTPNAQGHGYTF. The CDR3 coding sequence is TGCAGCGTCGTAACCCCTAACGCCCAGGGTCATGGCTACACCTTC.

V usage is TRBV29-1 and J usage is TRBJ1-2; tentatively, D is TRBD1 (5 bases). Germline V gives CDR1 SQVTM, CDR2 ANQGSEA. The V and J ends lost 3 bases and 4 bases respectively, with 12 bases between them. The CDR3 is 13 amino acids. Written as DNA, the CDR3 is TGCAGCGTTGAGTGGGGGGAATCCTATGGCTACACCTTC. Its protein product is CSVEWGESYGYTF. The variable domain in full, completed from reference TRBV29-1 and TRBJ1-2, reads SAVISQKPSRDICQRGTSLTIQCQVDSQVTMMFWYRQQPGQSLTLIATANQGSEATYESGFVIDKFPISRPNLTFSTLTVSNMSPEDSSIYLCSVEWGESYGYTFGSGTRLTVV.

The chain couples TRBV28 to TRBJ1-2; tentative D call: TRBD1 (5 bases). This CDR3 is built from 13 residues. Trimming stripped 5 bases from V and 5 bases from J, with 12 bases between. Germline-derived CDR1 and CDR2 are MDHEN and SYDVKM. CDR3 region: CASSLGAGYGYTF. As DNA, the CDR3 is TGTGCCAGCAGTCTAGGGGCTGGTTATGGCTACACCTTC.

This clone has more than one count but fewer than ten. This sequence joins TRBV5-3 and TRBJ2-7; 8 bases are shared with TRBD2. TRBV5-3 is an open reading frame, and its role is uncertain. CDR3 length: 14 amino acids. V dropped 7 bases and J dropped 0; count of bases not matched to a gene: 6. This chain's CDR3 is CARELAARSYEQYF. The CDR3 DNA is TGTGCCAGAGAACTAGCGGCCCGCTCCTACGAGCAGTACTTC.

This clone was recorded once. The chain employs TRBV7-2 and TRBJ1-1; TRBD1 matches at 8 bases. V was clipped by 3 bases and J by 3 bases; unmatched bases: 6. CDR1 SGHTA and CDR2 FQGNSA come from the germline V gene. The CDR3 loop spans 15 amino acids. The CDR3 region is CASSFTGGDYTEAFF. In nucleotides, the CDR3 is TGTGCCAGCAGCTTTACAGGGGGTGATTACACTGAAGCTTTCTTT.

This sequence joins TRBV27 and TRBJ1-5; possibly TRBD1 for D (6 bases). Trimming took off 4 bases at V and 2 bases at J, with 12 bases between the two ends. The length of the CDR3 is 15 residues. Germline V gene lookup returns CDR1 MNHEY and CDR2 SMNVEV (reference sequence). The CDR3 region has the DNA TGTGCCAGCAGTTCACGCAGGGGCGGCAATCAGCCCCAGCATTTT. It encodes CASSSRRGGNQPQHF.

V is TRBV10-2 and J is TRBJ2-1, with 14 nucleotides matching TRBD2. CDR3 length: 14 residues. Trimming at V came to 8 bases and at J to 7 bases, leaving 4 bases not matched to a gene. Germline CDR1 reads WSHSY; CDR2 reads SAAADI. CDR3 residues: CASARTSGGNEQFF. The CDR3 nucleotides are TGCGCCAGCGCTAGGACTAGCGGGGGGAATGAGCAGTTCTTC.

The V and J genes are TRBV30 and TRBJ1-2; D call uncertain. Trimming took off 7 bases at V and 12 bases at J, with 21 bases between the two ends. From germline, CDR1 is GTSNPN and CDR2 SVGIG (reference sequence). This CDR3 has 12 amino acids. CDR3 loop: CASPKLRTSNTF. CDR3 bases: TGTGCCTCTCCTAAGCTCCGGACTTCTAACACCTTC.

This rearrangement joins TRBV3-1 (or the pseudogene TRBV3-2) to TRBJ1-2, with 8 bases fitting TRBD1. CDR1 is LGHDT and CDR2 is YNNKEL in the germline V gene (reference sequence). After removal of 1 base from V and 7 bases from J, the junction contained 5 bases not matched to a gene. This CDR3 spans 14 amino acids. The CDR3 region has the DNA TGTGCCAGCAGCCAAGGGACAGGGCTCGCTGGCTACACCTTC. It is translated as CASSQGTGLAGYTF.

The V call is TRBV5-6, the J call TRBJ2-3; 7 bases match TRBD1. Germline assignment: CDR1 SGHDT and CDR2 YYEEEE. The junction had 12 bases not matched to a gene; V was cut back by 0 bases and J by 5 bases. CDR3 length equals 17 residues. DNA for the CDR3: TGTGCCAGCAGCTTGGCCGGACAGGCGCCAAGCGAAGATACGCAGTATTTT. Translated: CASSLAGQAPSEDTQYF.